Below, 20 T cell receptor beta chains from the same sample are listed, as sequenced in a study of cytomegalovirus exposure and HLA in healthy donors. PCR primers comprised 60 Vbeta and 13 Jbeta primers. TCRdb's table, derived via immunoSEQ multiplex PCR, lists solely in-frame clones and lacks some. The data hold 120,000 to 150,000 clones, with 79% observed a single time. The sequenced material came from PBMCs. These receptor sequences come from a woman between 40 and 55 years old in good health and CMV-seropositive.

The V and J genes are TRBV6-4 and TRBJ2-7, with unresolved D. This CDR3 region has 11 residues. V was pared by 8 bases and J by 9 bases, with 14 bases between. Germline V gene sequence: CDR1 MRHNA, CDR2 SNTAGT. CDR3 coding DNA: TGTGCCAGCGCCTATCTACGAGGGCAGTACTTC. Encoded protein: CASAYLRGQYF.

V gene TRBV6-6 combines with J gene TRBJ2-7; 11 positions match TRBD2. The ends lost 1 base at V and 4 bases at J; junction bases unmatched: 0. Germline V gene sequence: CDR1 MNHNY, CDR2 SVGAGI (reference sequence). This CDR3 has 14 amino acids. CDR3 nucleotide sequence: TGTGCCAGCAGTTACTTAGCGGGGGGGTACGAGCAGTACTTC. This codes for CASSYLAGGYEQYF.

This sequence joins TRBV5-1 and TRBJ2-2, with 9 bases matching TRBD1. From germline, CDR1 is SGHRS and CDR2 YFSETQ. V dropped 5 bases and J dropped 2; count of bases not matched to a gene: 7. This CDR3 is 16 amino acids long. In DNA, the CDR3 is TGCGCCAGCAGGGAAGGGACAGGGACAAACACCGGGGAGCTGTTTTTT. Encoded protein: CASREGTGTNTGELFF.

V and J are TRBV6-1 and TRBJ2-7; 8 bases match TRBD2. This CDR3 is built from 13 residues. Germline trimming cut 6 bases from V and 9 bases from J; bases unmatched to any gene: 10. Germline CDR1 reads MNHNS; CDR2 reads SASEGT. The CDR3 bases are TGTGCCAGCAGCCCCCCCGGGGGGGCGAGGCAGTACTTC. Its translation: CASSPPGGARQYF.

The chain is built from TRBV27 and TRBJ1-2, with 8 bases matching TRBD1. The germline CDR1 and CDR2 sequences are MNHEY and SMNVEV (reference sequence). V lost 6 bases and J lost 4; bases outside the gene matches: 16. This CDR3 is built from 17 residues. The CDR3 nucleotides read TGTGCCAGCAGAGGTCAGGGGGCGCTAGAATTTGGCTATGGCTACACCTTC. Protein: CASRGQGALEFGYGYTF.

This clone occurred once. This chain links TRBV9 with TRBJ2-5, with a weak D call TRBD1 (6 bases). Trimming cost V 0 bases and J 4 bases, with 13 bases left between them. This CDR3 region has 15 residues. Germline CDR1 and CDR2: SGDLS and YYNGEE. The CDR3, as DNA: TGTGCCAGCAGCGTAGATCTAGGACAGTCAGAGACCCAGTACTTC. Its protein is CASSVDLGQSETQYF.

Notes on this clone: Other DNA sequences in this specimen translate into the identical CDR3. The rearrangement joins TRBV5-1 to TRBJ2-7; tentatively, D is TRBD2 (5 bases). V lost 0 bases and J 3 bases, leaving 7 bases between the germline ends. CDR3 size: 13 residues. The V gene's germline CDR1 is SGHRS and CDR2 YFSETQ. The CDR3 DNA follows: TGCGCCAGCAGCTTGGACGGGAACTACGAGCAGTACTTC. Translating it yields CASSLDGNYEQYF.

This clone was observed a single time. This chain joins TRBV11-2 and TRBJ2-1; D is unclear. The CDR3 has 12 residues. Germline V lookup: CDR1 SGHAT, CDR2 FQNNGV. V lost 6 bases and J lost 7, with 10 bases in between. The CDR3 is CASSSRPNEQFF. In DNA form, the CDR3 reads TGTGCCAGCAGTTCCCGTCCTAATGAGCAGTTCTTC.

The rearrangement links TRBV19 to TRBJ1-5; D gene unclear. CDR1 and CDR2 from the germline V gene are LNHDA and SQIVND (reference sequence). The CDR3 sequence is 15 residues long. V lost 5 bases to trimming and J lost 0 bases, with 11 bases between them. The CDR3, as DNA: TGTGCCAGTAGTGGTGGACTGTCTAGCAATCAGCCCCAGCATTTT. Protein: CASSGGLSSNQPQHF.

The V and J genes are TRBV2 and TRBJ1-4; 7 bases match TRBD1. Looked up from germline, CDR1 is SNHLY and CDR2 is FYNNEI. The CDR3 is made up of 14 amino acids. J lost 7 bases, V lost 7 bases, and 9 bases had no gene match. CDR3 in amino acids: CASKGAGGGEKLFF. CDR3 in DNA: TGTGCCAGCAAGGGGGCAGGGGGTGGTGAAAAACTGTTTTTT.

V and J are TRBV7-9 and TRBJ2-5, with D uncertain. The ends were cut back, 0 bases at V and 10 bases at J, with 6 bases in the middle. The CDR3 covers 11 residues. The germline gives CDR1 SEHNR, CDR2 FQNEAQ (reference sequence). CDR3: CASSLAQVQYF. The CDR3 nucleotides read TGTGCCAGCAGCTTAGCCCAGGTCCAGTACTTC.

The gene calls are TRBV11-2 and TRBJ2-7, with D possibly being TRBD2 (7 bases). Germline V gives CDR1 SGHAT, CDR2 FQNNGV. Between the trimmed V and J ends, which lost 1 base and 4 bases, there was a span of 11 bases. The CDR3 covers 14 residues. CDR3 protein: CASSLGGGGYEQYF. CDR3 nucleotide sequence: TGTGCCAGCAGCTTAGGAGGGGGGGGTTACGAGCAGTACTTC.

This sequence joins TRBV28 and TRBJ1-3, with D tentatively TRBD1 (5 bases). V was cut by 8 bases and J by 4 bases, with 12 bases left in between. This CDR3 comprises 13 residues. The germline gives CDR1 MDHEN, CDR2 SYDVKM. The DNA of the CDR3 is TGTGCCAGCGTAGGGGTCTCCGGAAACACCATATATTTT. It codes for CASVGVSGNTIYF.

V is TRBV2 and J is TRBJ1-2; the D is unclear. Germline V lookup: CDR1 SNHLY, CDR2 FYNNEI. V lost 5 bases to trimming and J lost 1 base, with 8 bases between them. CDR3 size: 13 residues. The CDR3 loop reads CASSYSRNYGYTF. The CDR3 nucleotides are TGTGCCAGCAGTTACAGTCGTAACTATGGCTACACCTTC.

The chain carries TRBV4-1 and TRBJ2-7; TRBD1 might be the D (5 bases). This CDR3 has 15 amino acids. Per germline, CDR1 MGHRA and CDR2 YSYEKL. Trimming removed 0 bases at V and 0 bases at J, with 9 bases between. The CDR3, as DNA: TGCGCCAGCAGCCAAGAGGGGCAGAGCTCCTACGAGCAGTACTTC. It encodes CASSQEGQSSYEQYF.

In its sample, this clone was seen a few times. This chain joins TRBV28 and TRBJ1-2; TRBD1 might be the D (5 bases). Germline assignment: CDR1 MDHEN and CDR2 SYDVKM. The CDR3 is made up of 12 amino acids. Trimming removed 7 bases at V and 4 bases at J, with 10 bases between. CDR3 DNA: TGTGCCAGCATGGAGGGGAGCTATGGCTACACCTTC. This codes for CASMEGSYGYTF.

V and J are TRBV30 and TRBJ2-7, with TRBD1 matching 9 bases. The V gene end was trimmed by 0 bases and the J gene end by 0 bases; junction bases not matched to a gene: 3. This CDR3 contains 15 residues. Germline V gene lookup returns CDR1 GTSNPN and CDR2 SVGIG (reference sequence). The CDR3 DNA follows: TGTGCCTGGAGTGTAATGACAGGGGGCTCCTACGAGCAGTACTTC. Amino acids: CAWSVMTGGSYEQYF.

The chain carries TRBV5-6 and TRBJ2-4, with 8 bases that match TRBD2. Trimming took 2 bases from V and 2 from J; bases not matched to a gene: 6. Germline V lookup: CDR1 SGHDT, CDR2 YYEEEE. This CDR3 comprises 16 residues. The CDR3 region is CASSFYGGGSKNIQYF. As DNA, the CDR3 is TGTGCCAGCAGCTTCTACGGGGGGGGGTCCAAAAACATTCAGTACTTC.

The gene calls are TRBV6-1 and TRBJ1-4; D is possibly TRBD1 (5 bases). The CDR3 loop spans 15 amino acids. From germline, CDR1 is MNHNS and CDR2 SASEGT. Trimming stripped 1 base from V and 3 bases from J, with 9 bases between. The CDR3 reads CASSEGQQANEKLFF. CDR3 coding DNA: TGTGCCAGCAGTGAAGGTCAACAGGCTAATGAAAAACTGTTTTTT.

The J gene is TRBJ1-1, the V gene TRBV9; 9 bases line up with TRBD1. The V segment lost 3 bases and the J segment 7 bases; nucleotides outside the gene matches: 1. This CDR3 has 12 amino acids. The V gene's germline CDR1 is SGDLS and CDR2 YYNGEE. The CDR3 coding sequence is TGTGCCAGCAGCGGGACAGGGGATGAAGCTTTCTTT. Amino acids: CASSGTGDEAFF.